The sequence of this T cell receptor beta chain was determined in a study of PD-1 blockade in classical Hodgkin lymphoma. Findings and limits, study-wide: Similar baseline diversity was found in complete responders and newly diagnosed patients.

V gave up 5 bases and J gave up 6 bases, with 8 bases separating them. The CDR3 is 12 amino acids. The germline V gene encodes CDR1 MNHNY and CDR2 SVGAGI (reference sequence). The repertoire was sequenced with immunoSEQ multiplex PCR; TCRdb's copy has only in-frame clones and lacks some. The sample includes around 6,000 clones, over 50% seen only once; the top ten take over 12%. In its sample, this clone was seen a few times. Antigen specificity is unknown. Every patient had relapsed following autologous stem cell transplantation, and cohorts differed in brentuximab vedotin exposure. CD8+ T cells were isolated from thawed PBMCs by magnetic negative selection.

This rearrangement joins TRBV6-6 to TRBJ2-1; D is unresolved. This material consisted of CD8+ T cells from blood, taken at baseline. The TCR was taken from a human donor with classical Hodgkin lymphoma. The DNA for the CDR3 is TGTGCCAGCAGTCTCAGTCTCAATGAGCAGTTCTTC. Protein: CASSLSLNEQFF.